This passage covers 12 T cell receptor beta chains from one sample sequenced in a study of cytomegalovirus exposure and HLA in healthy donors. With 60 Vbeta and 13 Jbeta primers, the PCR was carried out. Using immunoSEQ multiplex PCR, the repertoire was profiled, and TCRdb retains in-frame clones only, with some absent. In all, the sample yields about 170,000 clones. Sequencing used PBMCs. Receptors were obtained from a woman aged 60 to 75 in good health and CMV-seronegative.

The chain recombines TRBV11-2 with TRBJ2-7; D is possibly TRBD1 (6 bases). The CDR3 totals 14 residues. Looked up from germline, CDR1 is SGHAT and CDR2 is FQNNGV. Trimming removed 4 bases from V and 0 bases from J, with 10 bases in between. The CDR3 nucleotides read TGTGCCAGCAGCTCCCGGGACATCTCCTACGAGCAGTACTTC. It is translated as CASSSRDISYEQYF.

The chain joins TRBV15 to TRBJ1-4; no clear D gene. Germline CDR1 reads LNHNV; CDR2 reads YYDKDF (reference sequence). V shed 6 bases and J shed 3 bases, with 8 bases lying between them. CDR3 length: 13 amino acids. CDR3 region: CATRRRPNEKLFF. The CDR3 DNA follows: TGTGCCACCAGAAGGAGGCCTAATGAAAAACTGTTTTTT.

The chain uses TRBV15 and TRBJ1-2; TRBD1 agrees at 8 bases. The V gene's germline CDR1 is LNHNV and CDR2 YYDKDF (reference sequence). The V and J ends lost 3 bases and 0 bases, in that order; junction bases with no gene match: 9. This CDR3 is built from 17 residues. DNA for the CDR3: TGTGCCACCAGCAGGGGACAGGCCTATTCAGCTAACTATGGCTACACCTTC. Its protein is CATSRGQAYSANYGYTF.

V and J are TRBV10-1 and TRBJ2-3; 8 bases are a match to TRBD2. Germline assignment: CDR1 WNHNN and CDR2 SYGVQD (reference sequence). Germline trimming cut 4 bases from V and 1 base from J; bases unmatched to any gene: 10. This CDR3 region has 17 residues. The CDR3 bases are TGCGCCAGCAGTGGAGCGGGGGCCCAGGGATGCACAGATACGCAGTATTTT. Translated: CASSGAGAQGCTDTQYF.

The chain uses TRBV7-9 and TRBJ2-7; D not certain. The CDR3 has 11 amino acids. Deletions cut 4 bases from V and 3 bases from J, with 4 bases between. Germline CDR1 is SEHNR and CDR2 is FQNEAQ (reference sequence). The DNA for the CDR3 is TGTGCCAGCAGCTCAAACTACGAGCAGTACTTC. This gives the protein CASSSNYEQYF. The full variable domain, completed using reference TRBV7-9 and TRBJ2-7, is DTGVSQNPRHKITKRGQNVTFRCDPISEHNRLYWYRQTLGQGPEFLTYFQNEAQLEKSRLLSDRFSAERPKGSFSTLEIQRTEQGDSAMYLCASSSNYEQYFGPGTRLTVT.

The chain joins TRBV27 to TRBJ1-1, with 8 bases lining up with TRBD1. V shed 6 bases and J 5 bases; nucleotides not matched to a gene: 8. This CDR3 spans 14 amino acids. CDR1 is MNHEY, CDR2 SMNVEV, per germline (reference sequence). The CDR3 spells CASSMRQGMTEAFF. The CDR3 DNA is TGTGCCAGCAGCATGAGACAGGGGATGACTGAAGCTTTCTTT.

This chain connects TRBV7-8 to TRBJ1-5; 7 nucleotides line up with TRBD1. The CDR3 extends over 17 amino acids. Trimming removed 5 bases from V and 0 bases from J; junction bases left unmatched: 10. CDR1 SGHVS and CDR2 FQNEAQ come from the germline V gene. CDR3 loop: CASSRGQETYSNQPQHF. The CDR3 region has the DNA TGTGCCAGCAGCCGCGGACAGGAGACCTATAGCAATCAGCCCCAGCATTTT.

The gene calls are TRBV15 and TRBJ1-1, with D tentatively TRBD1 (6 bases). Between the trimmed V and J ends, which lost 2 bases and 5 bases, there was a span of 12 bases. This CDR3 region has 14 residues. The germline V gene has CDR1 LNHNV and CDR2 YYDKDF (reference sequence). The CDR3 loop reads CATSRNQGGTEAFF. CDR3 bases: TGTGCCACCAGCAGAAATCAAGGGGGTACTGAAGCTTTCTTT.

The V call is TRBV2, the J call TRBJ2-1, with TRBD1 matching 8 bases. The V gene's germline CDR1 is SNHLY and CDR2 FYNNEI. V lost 7 bases, J lost 5 bases, and 4 bases stayed unmatched. This CDR3 is 13 amino acids long. CDR3 sequence: CASMMDRDNEQFF. The CDR3 nucleotides are TGTGCCAGCATGATGGACAGGGACAATGAGCAGTTCTTC. The full variable domain, its missing parts supplied by reference TRBV2 and TRBJ2-1, is EPEVTQTPSHQVTQMGQEVILRCVPISNHLYFYWYRQILGQKVEFLVSFYNNEISEKSEIFDDQFSVERPDGSNFTLKIRSTKLEDSAMYFCASMMDRDNEQFFGPGTRLTVL.

The chain couples TRBV7-9 to TRBJ2-4, with 8 bases identical to TRBD1. Germline CDR1 is SEHNR and CDR2 is FQNEAQ (reference sequence). This CDR3 spans 12 amino acids. The trim removed 6 bases at V and 6 bases at J, leaving 1 base unmatched. The CDR3 bases are TGTGCCAGCAGTACAGGGGGAAACATTCAGTACTTC. Translating it yields CASSTGGNIQYF.

The chain recombines TRBV2 with TRBJ1-1; maybe TRBD1 (6 bases). This CDR3 has 14 amino acids. CDR1 is SNHLY, CDR2 FYNNEI, per germline. Trimming removed 1 base at V and 4 bases at J, with 10 bases between. The CDR3 coding sequence is TGTGCCAGCAGTGAAGTCGGGGGGCTCACTGAAGCTTTCTTT. Translated, it gives CASSEVGGLTEAFF.

The rearrangement uses TRBV12-5 and TRBJ1-6, with D unresolved. Germline CDR1 LGHNT, CDR2 FRNRAP. CDR3 length: 12 residues. V was trimmed by 2 bases and J by 14 bases, leaving 10 bases between them. The CDR3 sequence: CASGLPAEALHF. The CDR3 DNA follows: TGTGCTAGTGGTTTGCCGGCTGAGGCCCTCCACTTT.